This T cell receptor (beta chain) was captured by sequencing in a study of blood T cell repertoires in COVID-19. Study summary: Sites across the United States, Italy and Spain contributed samples from acute and convalescent COVID-19. Sample material is recorded as cDNA or gDNA derived from T cells, B-cell-depleted T cells, or PBMCs.

J lost 4 bases, V lost 5 bases, and 5 bases had no gene match. This CDR3 is built from 15 residues. The germline V gene has CDR1 SGHRS and CDR2 YFSETQ. In the authors' workflow: Quantification of nucleated cells was approximated via reference gene primer amplification. The method was immunoSEQ multiplex PCR; TCRdb's version includes in-frame clones alone and lacks a portion of them. From that table come the V and J calls and clone size; the DNA was used to work out D and trimming. Found here are 250,000 to 300,000 clones, about four fifths of them singletons; the top ten hold about 3%. What was sequenced was peripheral blood. This clonotype was obtained from a woman aged 18-35 years with acute or convalescent COVID-19. V gene TRBV5-1 combines with J gene TRBJ2-1; 11 bases align to TRBD2. Here the CDR3 DNA reads TGCGCCAGCAGAGGGCTAGCGGGAGGTTACAATGAGCAGTTCTTC. This sequence encodes CASRGLAGGYNEQFF.